The clone carrying this T cell receptor (beta chain) was counted between two and nine times. Its antigen is undetermined. These data are taken from a study of CD8 T cells in ankylosing spondylitis. Findings of the study overall: Earlier authors reported some of these motif variants in reactive arthritis synovial fluid and blood. About 8 highly homologous variants made up a TCR beta motif, and this motif appeared characteristic of ankylosing spondylitis blood. The clones that were linked to disease were reported to be significantly enriched in matched synovial fluid samples from ankylosing spondylitis patients. In peripheral blood, disease-linked CD8+ clones occurred at relatively low frequencies.

The CDR3 runs 18 residues. Germline CDR1 reads MNHNS; CDR2 reads SASEGT. V was pared by 4 bases and J by 1 base, with 11 bases of the junction left unmatched. Each TCR beta library was made by quantitative 5'-RACE that incorporated molecular barcodes. TCRdb re-called the 5' RACE reads with MiXCR, one entry per CDR3 protein. The sample contains about 390,000 distinct CDR3 sequences, more than 20% of which appear only once. The genes are TRBV6-1 and TRBJ2-5, with TRBD2 identical over 11 bases. The sequenced sample consisted of blood, either unsorted or a sorted T cell fraction (not recorded which). The TCR originated in a male donor with ankylosing spondylitis. The CDR3 DNA sequence: TGTGCCAGCAGTGTCAGACTAGCGGGACGCTCAATCCAAGAGACCCAGTACTTC. Translating it yields CASSVRLAGRSIQETQYF.